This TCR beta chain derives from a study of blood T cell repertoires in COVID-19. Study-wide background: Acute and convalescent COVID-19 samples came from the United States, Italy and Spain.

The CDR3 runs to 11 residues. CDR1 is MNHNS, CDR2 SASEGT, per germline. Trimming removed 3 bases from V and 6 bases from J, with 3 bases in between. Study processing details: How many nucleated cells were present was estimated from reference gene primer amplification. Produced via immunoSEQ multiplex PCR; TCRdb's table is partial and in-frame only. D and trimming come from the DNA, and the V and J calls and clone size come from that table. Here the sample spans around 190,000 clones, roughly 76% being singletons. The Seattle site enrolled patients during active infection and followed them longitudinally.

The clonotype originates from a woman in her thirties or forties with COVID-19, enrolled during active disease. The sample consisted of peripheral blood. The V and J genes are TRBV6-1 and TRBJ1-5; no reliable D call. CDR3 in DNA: TGTGCCAGCAGTGACCTTCAGCCCCAGCATTTT. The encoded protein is CASSDLQPQHF.